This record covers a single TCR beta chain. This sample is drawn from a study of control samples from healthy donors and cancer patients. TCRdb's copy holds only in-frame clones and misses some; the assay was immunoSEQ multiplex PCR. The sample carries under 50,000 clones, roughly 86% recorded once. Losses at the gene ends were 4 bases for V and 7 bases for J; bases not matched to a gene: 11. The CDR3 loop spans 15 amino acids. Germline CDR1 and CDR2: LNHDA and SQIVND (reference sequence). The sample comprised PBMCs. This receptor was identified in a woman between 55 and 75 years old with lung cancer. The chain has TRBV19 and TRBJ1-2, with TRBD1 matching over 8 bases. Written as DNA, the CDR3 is TGTGCCAGTAGTACGCGACAGGGGAATTCTGGTGGCTACACCTTC. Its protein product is CASSTRQGNSGGYTF.